This is a list of T cell receptor beta chains from one sample in a study of T cell changes during pregnancy in multiple sclerosis. Profiling relied on immunoSEQ multiplex PCR, and the TCRdb table lists in-frame clones only, not all of them. The top ten hold less than 4.5% of the sample, which has about 110,000 clones, about 89% seen once. Sequencing used peripheral blood, obtained after pregnancy. These receptors originate from a female donor with multiple sclerosis, enrolled in a pregnancy study. The CDR3 runs from the conserved cysteine through the conserved F or W. The order of the fields is V gene, clone size, D gene, J gene, CDR3 DNA, CDR3 protein. D genes are given only for firm matches. Where a row states a size, it is once, few, many or the class of an expanded clone; other rows omit it.

TRBV5-1,.,TRBD1,TRBJ1-1,TGCGCCAGCAGCTACGACAGGGATCGCACTGAAGCTTTCTTT,CASSYDRDRTEAFF
TRBV12-5,.,TRBD2,TRBJ2-3,TGTGCTAGTGGTTTGGCCACTAGCGCAGATACGCAGTATTTT,CASGLATSADTQYF
TRBV12-5,.,.,TRBJ1-1,TGTGCTAGCCCGGAAGGGGCTGAAGCTTTCTTT,CASPEGAEAFF
TRBV5-6,.,.,TRBJ2-3,TGTGCCAGCAGCGCGGGACTTGATACGCAGTATTTT,CASSAGLDTQYF
TRBV27,.,.,TRBJ1-1,TGTGCCAGCAATCCCGCAGGGAACACTGAAGCTTTCTTT,CASNPAGNTEAFF
TRBV18,.,TRBD1,TRBJ1-6,TGTGCCAGCTCACAGTCGGGACAGCTCTATAATTCACCCCTCCACTTT,CASSQSGQLYNSPLHF
TRBV4-2,.,TRBD2,TRBJ2-1,TGTGCCAGCAGCCAAGACCCCTTACTAGCGGGGGGGAAGGATGAGCAGTTCTTC,CASSQDPLLAGGKDEQFF
TRBV15,few,.,TRBJ1-2,TGTGCCACCAGCAGAGATCAAGTCAGGGAGGATGGCTACACCTTC,CATSRDQVREDGYTF
TRBV5-5,.,.,TRBJ1-5,TGTGCCAGCAGCTCCAGGCCCATTGGTCGGCCCCAGCATTTT,CASSSRPIGRPQHF
TRBV29-1,.,.,TRBJ2-7,TGCAGCGTTAGGGGGGGGCGCTCCTCCTACGAGCAGTACTTC,CSVRGGRSSYEQYF
TRBV5-6,.,.,TRBJ2-1,TGTGCCAGCAGCTTGACAGACAATGAGCAGTTCTTC,CASSLTDNEQFF
TRBV19,.,TRBD1,TRBJ1-2,TGTGCCAGTAGTTCGGCGGGGGGGACAGGTGACTATGGCTACACCTTC,CASSSAGGTGDYGYTF
TRBV30,.,.,TRBJ1-2,TGTGCCTGGAGGCGCCTCCCGGCGGACTATGGCTACACCTTC,CAWRRLPADYGYTF
TRBV11-2,.,TRBD1,TRBJ1-2,TGTGCCAGCAGCTTAGTCGGGGACAGATTTTTCTATGGCTACACCTTC,CASSLVGDRFFYGYTF
TRBV5-6,.,.,TRBJ1-4,TGTGCCAGCAGCTCCGGTAATGAAAAACTGTTTTTT,CASSSGNEKLFF
TRBV4-1,.,.,TRBJ2-3,TGCGCCAGCAGCCAAGAAGCGGCATACACGCAGTATTTT,CASSQEAAYTQYF
TRBV2,few,.,TRBJ1-3,TGTGCCAGCACAGGGCTATCTGGAAACACCATATATTTT,CASTGLSGNTIYF
TRBV6-1,few,.,TRBJ1-5,TGTGCCAGCAGTGAATTGGAGAATCAGCCCCAGCATTTT,CASSELENQPQHF
TRBV7-2,.,.,TRBJ2-5,TGTGCCAGCAGCCCACTACTACAAGAGACCCAGTACTTC,CASSPLLQETQYF
TRBV2,.,TRBD2,TRBJ2-3,TGTGCCAGCAGTGAGGGGGCTAGCGGGGGGGCGGTAGATACGCAGTATTTT,CASSEGASGGAVDTQYF
TRBV5-1,.,.,TRBJ2-2,TGCGCCAGCAGCTTGCGGGGGGCTGTCGGGGAGCTGTTTTTT,CASSLRGAVGELFF
TRBV9,few,.,TRBJ1-1,TGTGCCAGCAGCGTAGCAGTGAACACTGAAGCTTTCTTT,CASSVAVNTEAFF
TRBV10-3,.,.,TRBJ2-7,TGTGCCATCAAGGAGACGGGATACGAGCAGTACTTC,CAIKETGYEQYF
TRBV5-1,.,TRBD1,TRBJ1-1,TGCGCCAGCAGCTTGGTACAGGGGGCACCAAACACTGAAGCTTTCTTT,CASSLVQGAPNTEAFF
TRBV7-6,.,.,TRBJ2-5,TGTGCCAGCAGCGAGGGTGGGGAGACCCAGTACTTC,CASSEGGETQYF
TRBV14,.,.,TRBJ1-1,TGTGCCAGCACCCCGGCGGGCAGGACTGTCACTGAAGCTTTCTTT,CASTPAGRTVTEAFF
TRBV14,few,.,TRBJ1-4,TGTGCCAGCAGCCAAGACCGGAGTAATGAAAAACTGTTTTTT,CASSQDRSNEKLFF
TRBV15,.,.,TRBJ2-5,TGTGCCACCAGCAGAGATTGGGCAGAACAAGAGACCCAGTACTTC,CATSRDWAEQETQYF
TRBV7-2,once,TRBD1,TRBJ2-1,TGTGCCAGCAGCTTAGCGGGACAGAATTATAATGAGCAGTTCTTC,CASSLAGQNYNEQFF
TRBV9,.,.,TRBJ2-7,TGTGCCAGCAGCCCAGGACTAGGGGGGTACGAGCAGTACTTC,CASSPGLGGYEQYF
TRBV5-4,.,.,TRBJ2-7,TGTGCCACAGAGGGCAATTTCCCGGTAGGCGAGCAGTACTTC,CATEGNFPVGEQYF